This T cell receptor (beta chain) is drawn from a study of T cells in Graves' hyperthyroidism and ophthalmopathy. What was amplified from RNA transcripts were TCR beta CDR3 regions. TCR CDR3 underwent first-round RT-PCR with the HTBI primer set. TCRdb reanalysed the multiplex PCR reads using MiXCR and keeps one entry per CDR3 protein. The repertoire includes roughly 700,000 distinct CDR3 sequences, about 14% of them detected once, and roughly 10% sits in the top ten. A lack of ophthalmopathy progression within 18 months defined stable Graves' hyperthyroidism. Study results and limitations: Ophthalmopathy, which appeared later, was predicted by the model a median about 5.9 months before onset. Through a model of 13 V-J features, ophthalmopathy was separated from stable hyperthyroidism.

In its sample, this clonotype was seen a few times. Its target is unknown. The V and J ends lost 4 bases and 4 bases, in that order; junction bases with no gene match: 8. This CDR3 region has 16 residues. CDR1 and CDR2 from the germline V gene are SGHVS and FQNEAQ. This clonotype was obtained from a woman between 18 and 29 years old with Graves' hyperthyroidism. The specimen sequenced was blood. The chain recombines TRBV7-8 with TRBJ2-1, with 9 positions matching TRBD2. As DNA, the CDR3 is TGTGCCAGCAGCTCAATCCTAGCGGGGCTTTACAATGAGCAGTTCTTC. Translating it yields CASSSILAGLYNEQFF.